This T cell receptor (beta chain) was identified in a study of blood T cell repertoires in COVID-19. There are 15 residues in the CDR3. Germline assignment: CDR1 MNHEY and CDR2 SVGAGI. The germline V and J ends were trimmed by 0 bases and 0 bases, with 3 bases remaining between them. This table comes from immunoSEQ multiplex PCR, and its TCRdb copy is limited to in-frame clones, with some not included. Of 100,000 to 150,000 clones listed, approximately 85% were seen once; the top ten hold more than 6.5%. The receptor's source is an elderly man with active or convalescent COVID-19. The chain joins TRBV6-5 to TRBJ2-6; D uncertain. What was sequenced was peripheral blood. The chain's CDR3 is CASSYSRSGANVLTF. The CDR3 bases are TGTGCCAGCAGTTACTCTCGCTCTGGGGCCAACGTCCTGACTTTC.